The clone carrying this T cell receptor (beta chain) was found many times. Its cognate antigen is unknown. Clinical symptoms, serum thyroxine and TRAb, thyroid ultrasound and orbital computed tomography were used for the diagnoses. An approximately 9.8 ml volume of fresh peripheral blood provided the PBMCs. Using RNA transcripts as the source, TCR beta CDR3 regions were amplified. An initial round of RT-PCR targeting the TCR CDR3 relied on the HTBI primer set. TCRdb itself ran the multiplex PCR reads through MiXCR, one entry per CDR3 protein. The sample shows more than 350,000 distinct CDR3 sequences, more than 12% of them seen only once. This entry belongs to a study of T cells in Graves' hyperthyroidism and ophthalmopathy. On the study more broadly: The authors collected peripheral blood at initial diagnosis, before any treatment.

Study-wide points: Most expanded thyroid clonotypes above 0.001 also appeared in blood.

Sequenced: blood. This clonotype originated in a woman aged 30 to 39 with Graves' ophthalmopathy.

The CDR3 DNA follows: TGCAGTGCTAGGAAAGCGGGGGGGCAAGAGACCCAGTACTTC. It specifies CSARKAGGQETQYF. The chain employs TRBV20-1 and TRBJ2-5; 10 nucleotides line up with TRBD2. This CDR3 spans 14 amino acids. Germline lookup yields CDR1 DFQATT and CDR2 SNEGSKA (reference sequence). J gave up 2 bases and V 3 bases, and 3 bases lay outside the gene matches.